This T cell receptor (beta chain) came from a study of blood T cell repertoires in COVID-19. Study at large: Sources were T cells, B-cell-depleted T cells, or PBMCs; the material itself was cDNA or gDNA.

Sequencing used immunoSEQ multiplex PCR; TCRdb keeps in-frame clones, though not all of them. The repertoire consists of more than 40,000 clones, with 75% to 90% occurring once and the leading ten covering about a sixth. CDR1 and CDR2 (germline): LNHDA, SQIVND (reference sequence). Trimming pared 7 bases from V and 4 bases from J, leaving 13 bases between. CDR3 length: 13 residues. The V gene is TRBV19, the J gene TRBJ1-2, with D uncertain. This TCR derives from a human donor in a cohort sampled during active COVID-19. The donor label of this sample is uncertain. Sequencing input: peripheral blood. CDR3 amino acids: CASTSQEVYGYTF. The CDR3 nucleotides read TGTGCCAGTACGAGTCAGGAAGTCTATGGCTACACCTTC. The whole variable domain, remainder taken from reference TRBV19 and TRBJ1-2, is DGGITQSPKYLFRKEGQNVTLSCEQNLNHDAMYWYRQDPGQGLRLIYYSQIVNDFQKGDIAEGYSVSREKKESFPLTVTSAQKNPTAFYLCASTSQEVYGYTFGSGTRLTVV.